This T cell receptor beta chain comes out of a study of cytomegalovirus exposure and HLA in healthy donors. Primers for the PCR totalled 60 Vbeta and 13 Jbeta. Sequencing was performed with immunoSEQ multiplex PCR; in TCRdb, only in-frame clones are kept and a portion is missing. The data contain approximately 160,000 clones, 77% of them singletons. Germline V gene sequence: CDR1 SGHNT, CDR2 YYREEE (reference sequence). V was clipped by 3 bases and J by 1 base, with 8 bases between them. CDR3 length: 13 residues. The sequencing sample was made of PBMCs. This chain connects TRBV5-4 to TRBJ2-7, with TRBD1 as a possible D gene (5 bases). This sequence originates from a woman aged 40 to 50 in good health and CMV-seropositive. In DNA form, the CDR3 reads TGTGCCAGCAGCTACCAGGGTTCCTACGAGCAGTACTTC. Amino acid sequence: CASSYQGSYEQYF.